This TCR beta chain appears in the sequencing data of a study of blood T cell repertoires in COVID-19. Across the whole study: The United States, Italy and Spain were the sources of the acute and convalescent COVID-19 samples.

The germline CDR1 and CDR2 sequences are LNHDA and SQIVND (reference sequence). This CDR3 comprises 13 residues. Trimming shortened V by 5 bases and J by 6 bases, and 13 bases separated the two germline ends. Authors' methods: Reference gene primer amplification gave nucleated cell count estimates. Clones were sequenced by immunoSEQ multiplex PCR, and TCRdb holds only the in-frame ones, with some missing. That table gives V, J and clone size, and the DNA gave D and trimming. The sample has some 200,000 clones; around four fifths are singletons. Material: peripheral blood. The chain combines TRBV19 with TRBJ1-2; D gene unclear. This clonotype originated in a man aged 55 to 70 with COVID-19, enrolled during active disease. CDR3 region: CASSATEFHGYTF. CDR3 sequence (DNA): TGTGCCAGTAGTGCGACGGAGTTCCATGGCTACACCTTC.